This TCR beta chain was captured by sequencing in a study of regulatory T cells in long-lasting Graves disease. Study context: Antithyroid drugs had been taken under 3 months by newly diagnosed Graves' patients.

Both iRepertoire HTBI primers and Arm-PCR of CDR3 regions were used to build the TCR beta libraries. MiXCR, run by TCRdb on the multiplex PCR reads, gives a single entry per CDR3 protein. The sample includes approximately 560,000 distinct CDR3 sequences, about 16% of them seen just once. This CDR3 region has 13 residues. Deletions cut 5 bases from V and 4 bases from J, with 9 bases between. The V gene's germline CDR1 is MDHEN and CDR2 SYDVKM. This clonotype was seen repeatedly, ten times or more. Time point of the sample: newly diagnosed GD, antithyroid drugs for less than 3 months. From RNA extracted from PBMCs, the TCR library was made. The data were also submitted as part of a second study, on T cells in Graves' hyperthyroidism and ophthalmopathy.

The sample was peripheral blood mononuclear cells (PBMCs), taken at new diagnosis, from a patient treated with antithyroid drugs. This chain uses TRBV28 with TRBJ1-5, with D unresolved. This clonotype was sampled from a man aged 18 to 29 with Graves disease. The CDR3 DNA follows: TGTGCCAGCAGTCGGTACTTGAATCAGCCCCAGCATTTT. Its protein is CASSRYLNQPQHF.